This TCR beta chain originates from a study of tumor and adjacent non-tumor tissue in lung cancer. Study results and limitations: Tumor repertoires had a smaller top 100 clone share than normal lung.

Per the germline V gene, CDR1 is MNHEY and CDR2 is SVGAGI. V gave up 4 bases and J gave up 6 bases; unmatched junction bases: 14. The CDR3 is made up of 16 amino acids. A modified ARM-PCR protocol with three rounds of nested PCR amplified TCRbeta. Via MiXCR, TCRdb re-called the multiplex PCR reads, giving one row per CDR3 protein. The table lists 110,000 or so distinct CDR3 sequences, 60% to 80% of them singletons, with 35% to 40% in the top ten. No cell sorting was done before RNA was extracted from the tissue. Of note for this clonotype: The antigen remains undetermined. Given a much more abundant clone one base away, this may be a read error.

This sequence was found in a woman between 55 and 75 years old with non-small cell lung cancer. Sequenced sample: lung tumor tissue. V is TRBV6-5 and J is TRBJ2-7, with TRBD1 matching 8 bases. The CDR3 region has the DNA TGTGCCAGCAGTTTCCCCCACGGCAGGGGGCTAAGCGAGCAGTACTTC. It specifies CASSFPHGRGLSEQYF.